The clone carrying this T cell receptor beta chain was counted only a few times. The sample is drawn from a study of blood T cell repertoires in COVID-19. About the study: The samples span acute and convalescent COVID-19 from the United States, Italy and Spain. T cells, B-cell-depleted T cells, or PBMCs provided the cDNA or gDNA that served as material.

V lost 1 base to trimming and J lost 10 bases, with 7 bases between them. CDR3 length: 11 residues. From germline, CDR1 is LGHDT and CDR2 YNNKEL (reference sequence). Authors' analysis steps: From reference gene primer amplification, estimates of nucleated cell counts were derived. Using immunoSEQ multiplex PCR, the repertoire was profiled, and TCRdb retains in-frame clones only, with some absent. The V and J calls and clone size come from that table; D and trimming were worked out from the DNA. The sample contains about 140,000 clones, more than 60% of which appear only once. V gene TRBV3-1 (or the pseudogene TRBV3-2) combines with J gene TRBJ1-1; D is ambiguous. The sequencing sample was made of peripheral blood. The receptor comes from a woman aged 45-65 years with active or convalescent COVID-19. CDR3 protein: CASSQGRGAFF. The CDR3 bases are TGTGCCAGCAGCCAAGGACGGGGAGCTTTCTTT.